This T cell receptor beta chain originates from a study of regulatory dendritic cells for organ transplantation. General observations from the study: Memory CD8+ clonal expansion seemed more limited with regulatory than mature dendritic cells. Naive T cells showed high diversity, memory cells less, memory CD8+ least.

This clone showed up just once. The antigen remains undetermined. FACS sorted CD4+ or CD8+ T cells into CD45RA+ naive and CD45RO+ memory. The germline V and J ends were trimmed by 10 bases and 0 bases, with 12 bases remaining between them. The CDR3 extends over 14 amino acids. Germline-derived CDR1 and CDR2 are MNHEY and SMNVEV (reference sequence). The protocol was immunoSEQ multiplex PCR, while the TCRdb copy is restricted to in-frame clones and leaves out a portion. The data hold about 38,000 clones, with around nine tenths observed a single time. This TCR was sampled from a human donor in good health. The sequencing input was naive CD8+ T cells from blood. Documented subset: CD45RA+ naive T cells. The V call is TRBV27, the J call TRBJ2-2; D gene ambiguous. For the CDR3, the DNA is TGTGCCACCTTGTCCCCCACGAACACCGGGGAGCTGTTTTTT. This translates into CATLSPTNTGELFF.